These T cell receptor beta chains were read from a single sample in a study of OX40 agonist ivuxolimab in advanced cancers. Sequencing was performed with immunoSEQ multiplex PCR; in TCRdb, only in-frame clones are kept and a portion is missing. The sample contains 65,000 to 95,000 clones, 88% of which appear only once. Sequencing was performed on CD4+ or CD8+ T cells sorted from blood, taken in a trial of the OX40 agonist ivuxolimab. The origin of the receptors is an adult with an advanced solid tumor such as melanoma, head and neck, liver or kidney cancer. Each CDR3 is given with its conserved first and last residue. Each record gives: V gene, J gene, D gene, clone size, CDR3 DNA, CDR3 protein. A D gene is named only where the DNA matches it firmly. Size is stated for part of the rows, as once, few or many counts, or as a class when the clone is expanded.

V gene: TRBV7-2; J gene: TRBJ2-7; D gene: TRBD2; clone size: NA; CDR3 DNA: TGTGCCAGCAGCTTTGCTAGCGGGACTTACGAGCAGTACTTC; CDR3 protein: CASSFASGTYEQYF
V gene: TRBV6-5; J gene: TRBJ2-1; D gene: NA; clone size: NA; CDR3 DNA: TGTGCCAGCAGTTACGAGGCGGGTTACAATGAGCAGTTCTTC; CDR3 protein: CASSYEAGYNEQFF
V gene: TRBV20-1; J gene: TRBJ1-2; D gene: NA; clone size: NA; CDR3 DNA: TGCAGTGCCCCTGGGGTGCGGGGCTACACCTTC; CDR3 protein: CSAPGVRGYTF
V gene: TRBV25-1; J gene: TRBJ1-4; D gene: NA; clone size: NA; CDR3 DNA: TGTGCCAGCAGTGGTACCGCGACGGGTGAAAAACTGTTTTTT; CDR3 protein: CASSGTATGEKLFF
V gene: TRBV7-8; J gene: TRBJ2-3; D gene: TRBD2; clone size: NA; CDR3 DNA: TGTGCCAGCAGCAACACGGCGGGAGGATCAGATACGCAGTATTTT; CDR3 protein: CASSNTAGGSDTQYF
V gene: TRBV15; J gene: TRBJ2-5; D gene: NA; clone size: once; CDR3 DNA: TGTGCCACCAGCAGAGTTGGGACTCAAGAGACCCAGTACTTC; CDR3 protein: CATSRVGTQETQYF
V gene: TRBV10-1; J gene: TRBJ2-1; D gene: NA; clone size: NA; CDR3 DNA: TGCGCCAGCAGGAGGCGGCAGTTCTTC; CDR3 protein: CASRRRQFF
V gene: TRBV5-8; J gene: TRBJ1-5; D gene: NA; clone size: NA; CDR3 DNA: TGTGCCAGCAGCTTGACCCGAACGGGGCCCCAGCATTTT; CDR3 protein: CASSLTRTGPQHF
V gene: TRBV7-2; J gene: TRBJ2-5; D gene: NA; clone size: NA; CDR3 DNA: TGTGCCAGCAGCATACGGCCCGAGACCCAGTACTTC; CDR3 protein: CASSIRPETQYF
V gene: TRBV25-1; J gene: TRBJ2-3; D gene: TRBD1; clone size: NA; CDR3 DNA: TGTGCCAGCAGTGCGAGGGGGCAGGATACGCAGTATTTT; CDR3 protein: CASSARGQDTQYF
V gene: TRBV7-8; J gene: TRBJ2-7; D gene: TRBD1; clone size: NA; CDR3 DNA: TGTGCCAGCAGCTTGATCCGACAGGGGGCTTTTGAGCAGTACTTC; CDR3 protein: CASSLIRQGAFEQYF
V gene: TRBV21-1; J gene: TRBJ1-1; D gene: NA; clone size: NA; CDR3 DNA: TGTGCCAGCAGCGGATTTTACACAATTCGCACTGAAGCTTTCTTT; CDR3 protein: CASSGFYTIRTEAFF
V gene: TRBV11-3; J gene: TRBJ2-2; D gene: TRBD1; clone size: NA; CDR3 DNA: TGTGCCAGCAGCCAGAGGACAGGCGCGACCGGGGAGCTGTTTTTT; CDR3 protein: CASSQRTGATGELFF
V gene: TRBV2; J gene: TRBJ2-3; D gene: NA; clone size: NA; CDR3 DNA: TGTGCCAGCCTCTCGGGTGCAGATACGCAGTATTTT; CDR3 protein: CASLSGADTQYF
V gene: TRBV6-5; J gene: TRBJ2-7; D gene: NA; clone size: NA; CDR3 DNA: TGTGCCAGCAGTTCCCCGGCAGGGGAGACCTCCTACGAGCAGTACTTC; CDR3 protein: CASSSPAGETSYEQYF
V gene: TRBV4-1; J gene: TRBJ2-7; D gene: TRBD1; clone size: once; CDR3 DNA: TGCGCCAGCAGCCAAAGGACAGGGGGTTCCTACGAGCAGTACTTC; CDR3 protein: CASSQRTGGSYEQYF
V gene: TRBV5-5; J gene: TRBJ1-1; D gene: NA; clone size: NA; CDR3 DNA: TGTGCCAGCAGCTTGATAACAACCCCTGAAGCTTTCTTT; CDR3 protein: CASSLITTPEAFF
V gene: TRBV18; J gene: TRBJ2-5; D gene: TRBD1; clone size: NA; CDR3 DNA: TGTGCCAGCTCACACAGGGGGCACCAAGAGACCCAGTACTTC; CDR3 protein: CASSHRGHQETQYF
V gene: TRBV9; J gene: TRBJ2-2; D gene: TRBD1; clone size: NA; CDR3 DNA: TGTGCCAGCAGCGTACGGACAGGGGGGGAGCTGTTTTTT; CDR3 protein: CASSVRTGGELFF
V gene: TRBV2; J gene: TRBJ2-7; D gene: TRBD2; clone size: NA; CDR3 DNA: TGTGCCAGCAGTGTAGTGATTAGCGGGAGGTACGAGCAGTACTTC; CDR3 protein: CASSVVISGRYEQYF
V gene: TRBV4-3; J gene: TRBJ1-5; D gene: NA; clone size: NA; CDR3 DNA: TGCGCCAGCAGCCAAGCACGGGATCAGCCCCAGCATTTT; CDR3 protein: CASSQARDQPQHF
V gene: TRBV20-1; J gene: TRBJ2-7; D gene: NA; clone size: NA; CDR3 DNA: TGCAGATCGGGAGCTAGCGACGAGCAGTACTTC; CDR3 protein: CRSGASDEQYF
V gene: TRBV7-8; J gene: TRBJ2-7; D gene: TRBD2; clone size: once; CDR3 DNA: TGTGCCAGCGTTACGGAACTAGCGGGGAAAGGGGAGCAGTACTTC; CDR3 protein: CASVTELAGKGEQYF
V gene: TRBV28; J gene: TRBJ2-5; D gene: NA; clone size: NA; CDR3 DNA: TGTGCCAGCAGCCGACCTAGAAATGAGACCCAGTACTTC; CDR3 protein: CASSRPRNETQYF
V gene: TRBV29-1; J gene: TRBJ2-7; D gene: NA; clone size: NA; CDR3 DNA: TGCAGCGTTGAAGGCTACCAGGGATTGGAGCAGTACTTC; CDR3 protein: CSVEGYQGLEQYF
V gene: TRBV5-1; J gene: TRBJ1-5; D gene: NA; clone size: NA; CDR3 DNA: TGCGCCAGCAGCTGGACCGGGACAACGGGGAGCCCCCAGCATTTT; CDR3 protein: CASSWTGTTGSPQHF
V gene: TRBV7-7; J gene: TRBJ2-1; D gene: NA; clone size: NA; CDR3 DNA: TGTGCTAGCAGCTTGGCCGATAACAATGAGCAGTTCTTC; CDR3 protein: CASSLADNNEQFF
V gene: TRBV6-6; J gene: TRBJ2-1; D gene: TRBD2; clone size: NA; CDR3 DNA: TGTGCCAGCAGCCCCCTAGCGGCAGTGTACAATGAGCAGTTCTTC; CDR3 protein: CASSPLAAVYNEQFF
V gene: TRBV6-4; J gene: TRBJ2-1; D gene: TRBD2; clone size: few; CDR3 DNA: TGTGCCAGCAGTGATGCTAGCGGCAATGAGCAGTTCTTC; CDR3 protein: CASSDASGNEQFF
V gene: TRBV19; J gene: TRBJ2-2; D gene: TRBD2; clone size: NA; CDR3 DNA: TGTGCCAGTAGCAGACTAGCGGGAGGCACAACCGGGGAGCTGTTTTTT; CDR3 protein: CASSRLAGGTTGELFF
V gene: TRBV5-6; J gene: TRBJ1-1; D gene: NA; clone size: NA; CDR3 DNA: TGTGCCAGCAGCGCCCTGGGGGGGGAAGGCACTGAAGCTTTCTTT; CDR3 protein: CASSALGGEGTEAFF
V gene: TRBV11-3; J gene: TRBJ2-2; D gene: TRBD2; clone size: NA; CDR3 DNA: TGTGCCAGCAGCTCCCGGACTAGAAGAAACACCGGGGAGCTGTTTTTT; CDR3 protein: CASSSRTRRNTGELFF
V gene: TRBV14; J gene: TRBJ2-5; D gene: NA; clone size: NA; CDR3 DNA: TGTGCCAGCAGCCAGAGAAGGGGGGCCCAGTACTTC; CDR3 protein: CASSQRRGAQYF
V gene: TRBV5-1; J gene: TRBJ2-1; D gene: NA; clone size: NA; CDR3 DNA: TGCGCCAGCAATTTCGGTTCCTACAATGAGCAGTTCTTC; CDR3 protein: CASNFGSYNEQFF
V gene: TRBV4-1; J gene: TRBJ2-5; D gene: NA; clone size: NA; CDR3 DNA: TGCGCCAGCAGCCAGGTGATTCTTGAGACCCAGTACTTC; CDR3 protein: CASSQVILETQYF
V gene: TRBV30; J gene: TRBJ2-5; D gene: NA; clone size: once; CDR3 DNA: TGTGCCTGGACAAAGGACTCGCGAGGAGAGACCCAGTACTTC; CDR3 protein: CAWTKDSRGETQYF
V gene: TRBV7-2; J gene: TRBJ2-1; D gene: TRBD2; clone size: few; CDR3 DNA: TGTGCCAGCAGCACTAGCGGGAGTCCCTACAATGAGCAGTTCTTC; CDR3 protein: CASSTSGSPYNEQFF
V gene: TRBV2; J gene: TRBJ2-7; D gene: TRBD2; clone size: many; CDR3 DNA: TGTGCCAGCAGACCGGGACTAGAAACCTACGAGCAGTACTTC; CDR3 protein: CASRPGLETYEQYF
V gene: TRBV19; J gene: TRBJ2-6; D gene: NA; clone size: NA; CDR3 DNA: TGTGCCAGTAGTCCAGGGGTATCGGGGGCCAACGTCCTGACTTTC; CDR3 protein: CASSPGVSGANVLTF
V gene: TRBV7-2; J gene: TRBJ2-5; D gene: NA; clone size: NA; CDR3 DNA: TGTGCCAGCAGCTGGACAGAAGAGACCCAGTACTTC; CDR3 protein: CASSWTEETQYF
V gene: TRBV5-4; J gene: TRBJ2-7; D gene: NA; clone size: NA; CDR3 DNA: TGTGCCAGCAGCGATGGGACGCGGAGCTCCTACGAGCAGTACTTC; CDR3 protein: CASSDGTRSSYEQYF
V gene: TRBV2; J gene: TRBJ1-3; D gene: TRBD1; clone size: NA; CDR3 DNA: TGTGCCAGCAGGGGGACAGGAGTGTTGGGAAACACCATATATTTT; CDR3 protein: CASRGTGVLGNTIYF